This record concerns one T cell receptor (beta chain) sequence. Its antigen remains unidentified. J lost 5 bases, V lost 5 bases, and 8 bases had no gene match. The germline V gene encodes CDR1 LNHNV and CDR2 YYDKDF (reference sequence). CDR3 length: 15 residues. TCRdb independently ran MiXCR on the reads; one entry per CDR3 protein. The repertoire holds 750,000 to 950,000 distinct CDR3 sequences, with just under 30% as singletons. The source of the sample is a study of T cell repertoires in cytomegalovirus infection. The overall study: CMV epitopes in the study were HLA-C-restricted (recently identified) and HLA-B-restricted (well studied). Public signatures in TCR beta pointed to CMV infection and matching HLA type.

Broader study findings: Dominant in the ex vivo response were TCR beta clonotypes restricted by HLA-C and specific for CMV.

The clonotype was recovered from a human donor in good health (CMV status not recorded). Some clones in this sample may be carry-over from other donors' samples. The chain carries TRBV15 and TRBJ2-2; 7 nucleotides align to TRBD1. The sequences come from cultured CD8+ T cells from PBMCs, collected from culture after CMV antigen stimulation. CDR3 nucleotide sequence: TGTGCCACCAGCGGACCAGGGGGTATAACCGGGGAGCTGTTTTTT. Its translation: CATSGPGGITGELFF. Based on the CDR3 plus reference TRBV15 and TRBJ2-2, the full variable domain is DAMVIQNPRYQVTQFGKPVTLSCSQTLNHNVMYWYQQKSSQAPKLLFHYYDKDFNNEADTPDNFQSRRPNTSFCFLDIRSPGLGDTAMYLCATSGPGGITGELFFGEGSRLTVL.